The entry below gives a single TCR beta chain sequence along with its context. The antigen is unknown. With 60 Vbeta and 13 Jbeta primers, the PCR was carried out. This table comes from immunoSEQ multiplex PCR, and its TCRdb copy is limited to in-frame clones, with some not included. The table includes approximately 150,000 clones, approximately 79% detected once. These data come from a study of cytomegalovirus exposure and HLA in healthy donors. The germline V and J ends were trimmed by 5 bases and 3 bases, with 8 bases remaining between them. CDR3 length equals 13 residues. CDR1 and CDR2 from the germline V gene are MNHEY and SVGAGI. Study-level points and caveats: Fewer N-insertions than the roughly 670-donor mean were reportedly shown by an Asian-associated ancestry cluster in a later analysis. Sequencing artifact likely explains a cluster of highly shared sequence variants. In a later analysis, compared with equally common non-associated chains, HLA-associated beta chains were more expanded.

The chain carries TRBV6-5 and TRBJ1-3; no reliable D call. Sequences were obtained from PBMCs. This sequence originates from a human donor in good health. The CDR3 sequence is CASSTGVGNTIYF. CDR3 in DNA: TGTGCCAGCAGTACGGGAGTTGGAAACACCATATATTTT.